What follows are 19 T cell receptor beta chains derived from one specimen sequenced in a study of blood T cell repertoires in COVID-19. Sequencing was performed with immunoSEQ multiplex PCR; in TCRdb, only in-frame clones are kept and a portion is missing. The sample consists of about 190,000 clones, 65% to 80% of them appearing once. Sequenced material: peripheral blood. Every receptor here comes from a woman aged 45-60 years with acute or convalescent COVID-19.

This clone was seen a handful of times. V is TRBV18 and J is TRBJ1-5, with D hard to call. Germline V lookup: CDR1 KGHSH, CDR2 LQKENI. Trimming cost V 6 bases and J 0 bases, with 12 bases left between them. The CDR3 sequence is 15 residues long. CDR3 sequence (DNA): TGTGCCAGCTCCCAGGAAGTTTATAGCAATCAGCCCCAGCATTTT. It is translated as CASSQEVYSNQPQHF.

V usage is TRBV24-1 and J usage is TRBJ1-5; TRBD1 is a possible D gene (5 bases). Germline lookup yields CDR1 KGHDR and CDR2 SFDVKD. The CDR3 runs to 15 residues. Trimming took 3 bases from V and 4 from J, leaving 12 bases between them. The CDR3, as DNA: TGTGCCACCAGTGATGGGGGGATGGGAAATCAGCCCCAGCATTTT. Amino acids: CATSDGGMGNQPQHF.

Here the CDR3 reads CASKQGGTDTQYF. For the CDR3, the DNA is TGTGCCAGCAAGCAGGGGGGCACAGATACGCAGTATTTT. The chain uses TRBV2 and TRBJ2-3; TRBD1 matches 7 bases. The germline V gene encodes CDR1 SNHLY and CDR2 FYNNEI. This CDR3 spans 13 amino acids. Germline trimming cut 7 bases from V and 1 base from J; bases unmatched to any gene: 2.

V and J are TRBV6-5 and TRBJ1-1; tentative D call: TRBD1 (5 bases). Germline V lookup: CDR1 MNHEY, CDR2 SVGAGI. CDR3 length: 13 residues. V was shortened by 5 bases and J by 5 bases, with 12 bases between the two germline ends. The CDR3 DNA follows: TGTGCCAGCAGTCGTTTGAGGACAACTGAAGCTTTCTTT. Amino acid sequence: CASSRLRTTEAFF.

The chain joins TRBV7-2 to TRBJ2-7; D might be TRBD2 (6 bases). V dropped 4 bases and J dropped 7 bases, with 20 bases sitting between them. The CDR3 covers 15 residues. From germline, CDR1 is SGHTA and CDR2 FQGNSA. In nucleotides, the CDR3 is TGTGCCAGCAGCTGGAGGGCGGAGGGTATGGGGGAGCAGTACTTC. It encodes CASSWRAEGMGEQYF.

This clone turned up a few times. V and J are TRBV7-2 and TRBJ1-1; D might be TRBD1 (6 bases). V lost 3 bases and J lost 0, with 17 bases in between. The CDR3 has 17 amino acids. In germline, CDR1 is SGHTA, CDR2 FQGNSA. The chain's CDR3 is CASSLDFRGVMNTEAFF. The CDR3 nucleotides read TGTGCCAGCAGCTTGGATTTCAGGGGCGTTATGAACACTGAAGCTTTCTTT. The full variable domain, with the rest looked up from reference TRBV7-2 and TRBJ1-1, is GAGVSQSPSNKVTEKGKDVELRCDPISGHTALYWYRQSLGQGLEFLIYFQGNSAPDKSGLPSDRFSAERTGGSVSTLTIQRTQQEDSAVYLCASSLDFRGVMNTEAFFGQGTRLTVV.

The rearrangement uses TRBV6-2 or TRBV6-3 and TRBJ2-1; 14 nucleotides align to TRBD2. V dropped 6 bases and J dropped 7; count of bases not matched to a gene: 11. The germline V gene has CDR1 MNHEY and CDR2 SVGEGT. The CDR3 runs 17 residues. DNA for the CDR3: TGTGCCAGCAGCCCTACCCGACTAGCGGGAGGGCTAAATGAGCAGTTCTTC. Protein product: CASSPTRLAGGLNEQFF.

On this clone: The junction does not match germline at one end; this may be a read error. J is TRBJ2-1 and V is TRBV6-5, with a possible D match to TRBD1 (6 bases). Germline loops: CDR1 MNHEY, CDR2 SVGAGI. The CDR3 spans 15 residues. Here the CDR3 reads CASSYTDPRQVNVVF. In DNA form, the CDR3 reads TGTGCCAGCAGTTACACCGACCCAAGACAGGTTAATGTCGTCTTC.

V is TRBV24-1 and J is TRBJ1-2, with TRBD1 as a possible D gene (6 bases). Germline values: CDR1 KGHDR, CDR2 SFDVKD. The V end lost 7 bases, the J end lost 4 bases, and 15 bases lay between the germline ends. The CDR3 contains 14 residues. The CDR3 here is CATREGGRPYGYTF. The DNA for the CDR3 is TGTGCCACCAGGGAGGGGGGGCGCCCCTATGGCTACACCTTC.

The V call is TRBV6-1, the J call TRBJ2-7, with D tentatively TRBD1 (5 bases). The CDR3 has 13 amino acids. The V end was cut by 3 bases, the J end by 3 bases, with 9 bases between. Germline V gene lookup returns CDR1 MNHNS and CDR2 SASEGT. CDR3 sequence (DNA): TGTGCCAGCAGTGACAGGGTCTACTACGAGCAGTACTTC. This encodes CASSDRVYYEQYF.

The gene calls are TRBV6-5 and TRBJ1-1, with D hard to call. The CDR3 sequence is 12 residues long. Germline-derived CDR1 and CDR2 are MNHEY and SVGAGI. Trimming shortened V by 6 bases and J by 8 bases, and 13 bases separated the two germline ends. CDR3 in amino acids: CASRREVWEAFF. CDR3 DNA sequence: TGTGCCAGCAGGCGAGAGGTTTGGGAAGCTTTCTTT.

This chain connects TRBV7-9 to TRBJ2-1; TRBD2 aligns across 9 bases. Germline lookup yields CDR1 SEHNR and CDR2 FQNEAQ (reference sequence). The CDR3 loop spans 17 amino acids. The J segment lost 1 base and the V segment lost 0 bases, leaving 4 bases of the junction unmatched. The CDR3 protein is CASSLAGSGRSYNEQFF. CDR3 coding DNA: TGTGCCAGCAGCTTAGCAGGTAGCGGGAGATCCTACAATGAGCAGTTCTTC.

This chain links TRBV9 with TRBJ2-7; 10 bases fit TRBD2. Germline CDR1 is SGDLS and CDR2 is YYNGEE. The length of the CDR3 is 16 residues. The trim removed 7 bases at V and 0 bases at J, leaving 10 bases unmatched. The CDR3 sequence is CASPPAGGFSSYEQYF. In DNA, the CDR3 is TGTGCCAGCCCCCCAGCGGGGGGGTTCAGCTCCTACGAGCAGTACTTC.

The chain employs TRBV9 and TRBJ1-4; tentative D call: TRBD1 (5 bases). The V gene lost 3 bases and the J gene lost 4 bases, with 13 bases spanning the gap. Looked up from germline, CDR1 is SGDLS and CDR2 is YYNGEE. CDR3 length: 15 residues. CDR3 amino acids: CASSAGPFRNEKLFF. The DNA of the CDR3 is TGTGCCAGCAGCGCAGGGCCGTTCCGTAATGAAAAACTGTTTTTT.

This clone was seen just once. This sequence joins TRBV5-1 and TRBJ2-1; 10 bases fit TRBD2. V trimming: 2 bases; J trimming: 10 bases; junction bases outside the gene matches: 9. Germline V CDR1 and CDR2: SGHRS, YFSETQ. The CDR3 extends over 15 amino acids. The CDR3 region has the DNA TGCGCCAGCAGCTTCTTCCTAGCGGGAGAGGGGGAGCAGTTCTTC. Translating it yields CASSFFLAGEGEQFF. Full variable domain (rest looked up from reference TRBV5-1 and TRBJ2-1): KAGVTQTPRYLIKTRGQQVTLSCSPISGHRSVSWYQQTPGQGLQFLFEYFSETQRNKGNFPGRFSGRQFSNSRSEMNVSTLELGDSALYLCASSFFLAGEGEQFFGPGTRLTVL.

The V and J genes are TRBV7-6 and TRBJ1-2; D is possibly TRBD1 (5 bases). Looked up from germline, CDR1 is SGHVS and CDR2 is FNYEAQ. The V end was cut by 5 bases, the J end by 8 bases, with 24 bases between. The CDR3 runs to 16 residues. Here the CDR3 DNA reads TGTGCCAGCAGCCCGTCCCTAGGGGCCGTCTCGTCAGGCTACACCTTC. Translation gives CASSPSLGAVSSGYTF.

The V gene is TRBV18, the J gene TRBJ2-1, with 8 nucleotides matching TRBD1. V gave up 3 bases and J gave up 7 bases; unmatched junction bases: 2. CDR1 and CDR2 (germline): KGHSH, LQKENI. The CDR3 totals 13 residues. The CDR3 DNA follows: TGTGCCAGCTCACCCGGGGACAGGAATGAGCAGTTCTTC. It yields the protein CASSPGDRNEQFF.

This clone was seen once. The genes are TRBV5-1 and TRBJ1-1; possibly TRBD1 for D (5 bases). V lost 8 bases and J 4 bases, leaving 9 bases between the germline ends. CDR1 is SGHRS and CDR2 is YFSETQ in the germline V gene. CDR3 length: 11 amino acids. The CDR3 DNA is TGCGCCAGTCGACAGAGCACTGAAGCTTTCTTT. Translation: CASRQSTEAFF.

The CDR3: CATHELGAQETQYF. The CDR3 nucleotides are TGTGCCACCCACGAATTGGGGGCGCAAGAGACCCAGTACTTC. The gene calls are TRBV15 and TRBJ2-5, with D perhaps matching TRBD1 (6 bases). CDR1 and CDR2 (germline): LNHNV, YYDKDF (reference sequence). Between the trimmed V and J ends, which lost 8 bases and 2 bases, there was a span of 15 bases. This CDR3 is 14 amino acids long.